Included here is one T cell receptor (beta chain) sequence, with context. The data were taken from a study of cytomegalovirus exposure and HLA in healthy donors. The CDR3 contains 16 residues. CDR1 is SGHRS and CDR2 is YFSETQ in the germline V gene. V was pared by 0 bases and J by 0 bases, with 6 bases of the junction left unmatched. Both 60 Vbeta primers and 13 Jbeta primers went into the PCR. The protocol was immunoSEQ multiplex PCR, while the TCRdb copy is restricted to in-frame clones and leaves out a portion. Here the sample spans approximately 130,000 clones, roughly 83% being singletons. All the people who gave samples were healthy bone marrow donors.

This clonotype originated in a man in his forties in good health and CMV-seronegative. V gene TRBV5-1 combines with J gene TRBJ2-7; TRBD1 aligns across 7 bases. The sample comprised PBMCs. The CDR3 sequence: CASSLAGQRTSYEQYF. For the CDR3, the DNA is TGCGCCAGCAGCTTGGCGGGACAGCGGACCTCCTACGAGCAGTACTTC.